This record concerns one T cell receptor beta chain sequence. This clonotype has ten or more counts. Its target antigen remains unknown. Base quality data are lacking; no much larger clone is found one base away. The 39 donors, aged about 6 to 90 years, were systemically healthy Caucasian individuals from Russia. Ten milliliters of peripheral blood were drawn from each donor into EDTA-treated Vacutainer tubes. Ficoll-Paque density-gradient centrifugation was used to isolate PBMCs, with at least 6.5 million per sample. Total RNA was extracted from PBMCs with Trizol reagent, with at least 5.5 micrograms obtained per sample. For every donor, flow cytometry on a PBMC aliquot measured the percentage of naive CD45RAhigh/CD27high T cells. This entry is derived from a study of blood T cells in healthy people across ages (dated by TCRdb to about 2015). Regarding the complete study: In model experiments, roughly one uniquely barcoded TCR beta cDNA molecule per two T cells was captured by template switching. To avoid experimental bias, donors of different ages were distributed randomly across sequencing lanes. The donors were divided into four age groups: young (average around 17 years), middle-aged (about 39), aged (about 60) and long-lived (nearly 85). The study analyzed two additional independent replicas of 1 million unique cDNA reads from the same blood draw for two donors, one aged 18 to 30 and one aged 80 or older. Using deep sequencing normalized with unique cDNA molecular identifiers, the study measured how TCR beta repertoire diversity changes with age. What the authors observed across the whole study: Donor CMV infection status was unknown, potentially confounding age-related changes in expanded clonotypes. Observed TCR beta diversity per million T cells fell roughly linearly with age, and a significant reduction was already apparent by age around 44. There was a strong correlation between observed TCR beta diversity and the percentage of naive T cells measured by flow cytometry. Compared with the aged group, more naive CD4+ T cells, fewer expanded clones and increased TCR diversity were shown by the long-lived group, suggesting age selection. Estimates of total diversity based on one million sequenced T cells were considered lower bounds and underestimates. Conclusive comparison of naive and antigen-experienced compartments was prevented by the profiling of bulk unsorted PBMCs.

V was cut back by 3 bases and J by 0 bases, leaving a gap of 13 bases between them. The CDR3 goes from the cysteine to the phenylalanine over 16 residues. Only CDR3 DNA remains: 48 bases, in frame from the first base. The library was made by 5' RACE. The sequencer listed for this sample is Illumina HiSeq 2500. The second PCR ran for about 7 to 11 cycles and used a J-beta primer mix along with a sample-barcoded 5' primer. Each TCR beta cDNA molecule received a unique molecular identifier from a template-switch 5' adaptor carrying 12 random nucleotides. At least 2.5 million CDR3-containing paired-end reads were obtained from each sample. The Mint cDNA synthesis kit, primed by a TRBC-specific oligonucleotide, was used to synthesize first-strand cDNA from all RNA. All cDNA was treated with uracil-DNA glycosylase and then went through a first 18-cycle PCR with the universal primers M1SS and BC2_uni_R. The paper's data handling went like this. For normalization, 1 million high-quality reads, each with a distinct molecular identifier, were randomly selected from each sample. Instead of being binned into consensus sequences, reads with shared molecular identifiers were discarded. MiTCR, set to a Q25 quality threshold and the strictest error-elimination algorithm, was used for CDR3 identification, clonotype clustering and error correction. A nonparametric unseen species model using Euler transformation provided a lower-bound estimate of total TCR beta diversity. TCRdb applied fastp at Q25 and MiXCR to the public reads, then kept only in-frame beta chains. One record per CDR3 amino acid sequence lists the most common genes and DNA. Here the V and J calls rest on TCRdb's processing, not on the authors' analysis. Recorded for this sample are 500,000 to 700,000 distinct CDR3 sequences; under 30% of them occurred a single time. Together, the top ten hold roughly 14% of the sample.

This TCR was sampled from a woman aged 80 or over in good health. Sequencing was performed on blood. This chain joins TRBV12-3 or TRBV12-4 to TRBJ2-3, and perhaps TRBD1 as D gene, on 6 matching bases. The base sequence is TGTGCCAGCAGTTTTAGGGGGACAAGAAGCACAGATACGCAGTATTTT. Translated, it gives CASSFRGTRSTDTQYF.